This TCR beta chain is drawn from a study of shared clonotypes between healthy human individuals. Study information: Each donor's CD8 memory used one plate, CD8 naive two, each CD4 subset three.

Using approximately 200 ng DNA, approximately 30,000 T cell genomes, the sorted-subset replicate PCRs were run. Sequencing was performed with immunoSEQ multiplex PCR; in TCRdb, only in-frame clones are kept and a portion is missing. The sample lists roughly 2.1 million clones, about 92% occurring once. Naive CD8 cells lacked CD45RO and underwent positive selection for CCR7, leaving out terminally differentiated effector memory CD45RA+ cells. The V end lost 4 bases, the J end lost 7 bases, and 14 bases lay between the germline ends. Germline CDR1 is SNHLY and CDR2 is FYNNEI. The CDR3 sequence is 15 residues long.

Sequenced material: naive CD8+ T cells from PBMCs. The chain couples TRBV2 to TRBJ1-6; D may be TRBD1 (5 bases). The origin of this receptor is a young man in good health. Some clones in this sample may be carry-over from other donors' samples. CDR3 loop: CASSAWGVGNSPLHF. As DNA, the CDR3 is TGTGCCAGCAGTGCGTGGGGGGTCGGAAATTCACCCCTCCACTTT.